This TCR beta chain was profiled in a study of blood T cells in healthy people across ages. General study findings and limits: The recorded TCR beta diversity per million T cells decreased in a roughly linear manner with age.

The germline V and J ends were trimmed by 6 bases and 7 bases, with 18 bases remaining between them. The CDR3 contains 14 residues. Looked up from germline, CDR1 is SEHNR and CDR2 is FQNEAQ (reference sequence). With respect to this clonotype: Antigen: not known.

At least 5.5 micrograms of total RNA were extracted per sample. Combining a sample-barcoded 5' primer with a J-beta primer mix, a second PCR ran for about 7 to 12 cycles. Each cDNA molecule carried a tag from a template-switch adaptor that contained 12 random nucleotides. Paired-end reads containing CDR3 totaled no fewer than 2.5 million for each sample. Using its own MiXCR run on the 5' RACE reads, TCRdb lists one record per CDR3 protein. Of 650,000 to 1,000,000 distinct CDR3 sequences listed, around 34% are singletons. The sequencing input was blood. The TCR was taken from a man in his late teens or twenties in good health. This rearrangement joins TRBV7-9 to TRBJ1-1, with D tentatively TRBD1 (5 bases). CDR3 protein: CASRPGGSEGEAFF. The CDR3 DNA reads TGTGCCAGCAGGCCGGGGGGGAGCGAAGGTGAAGCTTTCTTT.